These 29 T cell receptor beta chains were all obtained from the same sample, sequenced in a study of blood T cell repertoires in COVID-19. Using immunoSEQ multiplex PCR, the repertoire was profiled, and TCRdb retains in-frame clones only, with some absent. The sample consists of 160,000 or so clones, over 75% of them appearing once. Sequenced material: PBMCs or T cells enriched from blood (not recorded which). These receptors came from a woman in her fifties or sixties who had recovered from COVID-19.

Comments on this clone: The sample carries other DNA sequences with the same CDR3. The chain has TRBV27 and TRBJ1-1; a possible D gene is TRBD1 (6 bases). The germline V and J ends were trimmed by 7 bases and 4 bases, with 7 bases remaining between them. The CDR3 is made up of 11 amino acids. The germline V gene encodes CDR1 MNHEY and CDR2 SMNVEV (reference sequence). The CDR3 reads CASTRGTEAFF. DNA for the CDR3: TGTGCCAGCACCAGGGGCACTGAAGCTTTCTTT.

V is TRBV24-1 and J is TRBJ2-3; 8 nucleotides align to TRBD2. Germline V CDR1 and CDR2: KGHDR, SFDVKD. The CDR3 is made up of 16 amino acids. V shed 2 bases and J 2 bases; nucleotides not matched to a gene: 5. The CDR3 nucleotides read TGTGCCACCAGTGATTCTGAGCGGGGGACCACAGATACGCAGTATTTT. It codes for CATSDSERGTTDTQYF.

The chain couples TRBV9 to TRBJ1-2; the D gene is possibly TRBD1 (6 bases). There are 14 residues in the CDR3. The germline V gene encodes CDR1 SGDLS and CDR2 YYNGEE. Trimming shortened V by 2 bases and J by 8 bases, and 16 bases separated the two germline ends. The CDR3 region is CASSVGQLPGGYTF. The CDR3 DNA is TGTGCCAGCAGCGTGGGACAACTTCCTGGGGGCTACACCTTC.

This chain uses TRBV6-2 or TRBV6-3 with TRBJ2-3; the D gene is possibly TRBD2 (6 bases). CDR1 is MNHEY and CDR2 is SVGEGT in the germline V gene. The CDR3 covers 16 residues. V lost 0 bases and J 2 bases, leaving 12 bases between the germline ends. As DNA, the CDR3 is TGTGCCAGCAGTTACTCCTCCGGGGGATTCACAGATACGCAGTATTTT. Translating gives CASSYSSGGFTDTQYF.

The chain has TRBV5-4 and TRBJ2-1, with D possibly being TRBD2 (5 bases). V was pared by 4 bases and J by 6 bases, with 11 bases between. Germline CDR1 and CDR2: SGHNT and YYREEE (reference sequence). This CDR3 region has 13 residues. CDR3 bases: TGTGCCAGCAGCCAACCGGGAATCAATGAGCAGTTCTTC. Translated, it gives CASSQPGINEQFF.

The chain links TRBV5-5 to TRBJ1-1; 8 bases are a match to TRBD1. V was clipped by 0 bases and J by 0 bases; unmatched bases: 4. The CDR3 is 16 amino acids. Per germline, CDR1 SGHKS and CDR2 YYEKEE (reference sequence). In DNA form, the CDR3 reads TGTGCCAGCAGCTTGGCCGTGACAGGGGTGAACACTGAAGCTTTCTTT. It specifies CASSLAVTGVNTEAFF.

The rearrangement uses TRBV11-1 and TRBJ2-5; 8 bases fit TRBD1. CDR3 size: 17 residues. Trimming took 0 bases from V and 5 from J; bases not matched to a gene: 11. Per germline, CDR1 SGHAT and CDR2 FQDESV (reference sequence). The CDR3 DNA sequence: TGTGCCAGCAGCTTAGCGCTGCGACAGGGGTCGGGCGAGACCCAGTACTTC. It is translated as CASSLALRQGSGETQYF.

This clone has a single count. The rearrangement links TRBV18 to TRBJ2-7; weak D call: TRBD2 (6 bases). Germline CDR1 is KGHSH and CDR2 is LQKENI. The CDR3 has 17 residues. Trimming removed 4 bases from V and 4 bases from J, with 23 bases in between. The CDR3 spells CASSLVGPGRTTYEQYF. CDR3 bases: TGTGCCAGCTCACTTGTAGGGCCGGGGAGGACAACTTACGAGCAGTACTTC. Based on the CDR3 plus reference TRBV18 and TRBJ2-7, the full variable domain is NAGVMQNPRHLVRRRGQEARLRCSPMKGHSHVYWYRQLPEEGLKFMVYLQKENIIDESGMPKERFSAEFPKEGPSILRIQQVVRGDSAAYFCASSLVGPGRTTYEQYFGPGTRLTVT.

This chain links TRBV18 with TRBJ2-7; TRBD1 matches 9 bases. The CDR3 is 15 residues long. CDR1 and CDR2 (germline): KGHSH, LQKENI. The junction had 8 bases not matched to a gene; V was cut back by 5 bases and J by 3 bases. The CDR3 protein is CASSSGTGLNYEQYF. Written as DNA, the CDR3 is TGTGCCAGCTCATCGGGGACAGGGCTGAACTACGAGCAGTACTTC.

The rearrangement links TRBV5-1 to TRBJ2-7, with no clear D. From germline, CDR1 is SGHRS and CDR2 YFSETQ. The CDR3 runs to 13 residues. The V gene lost 3 bases and the J gene lost 5 bases, with 12 bases spanning the gap. The CDR3 loop reads CASSSLGQDEQYF. The CDR3 DNA reads as TGCGCCAGCAGCTCGTTGGGCCAAGACGAGCAGTACTTC.

This clone was found a few times. The chain links TRBV5-6 to TRBJ2-7; 10 bases are a match to TRBD1. V lost 5 bases to trimming and J lost 5 bases; unmatched junction nucleotides: 10. The CDR3 runs 15 residues. Germline-derived CDR1 and CDR2 are SGHDT and YYEEEE. The CDR3 DNA follows: TGTGCCAGCAGACGGACAGGGGGAGTCGGGGACGAGCAGTACTTC. This gives the protein CASRRTGGVGDEQYF.

The chain carries TRBV2 and TRBJ1-5; D might be TRBD1 (5 bases). The germline V gene has CDR1 SNHLY and CDR2 FYNNEI. The CDR3 is 13 residues long. The germline V and J ends were trimmed by 4 bases and 6 bases, with 10 bases remaining between them. The CDR3 loop reads CASSVQASQPQHF. CDR3 DNA sequence: TGTGCCAGCAGTGTACAGGCGAGTCAGCCCCAGCATTTT.

CDR3 sequence: CASSVPTGAGDTQYF. The CDR3 coding sequence is TGTGCCAGCAGCGTCCCGACAGGGGCCGGAGATACGCAGTATTTT. This chain links TRBV9 with TRBJ2-3; TRBD1 matches at 8 bases. V dropped 2 bases and J dropped 5; count of bases not matched to a gene: 7. Germline V CDR1 and CDR2: SGDLS, YYNGEE. There are 15 residues in the CDR3.

CDR3 nucleotides: TGTGCCAGTAGTATCTCCGGGGGGAACACCGGGGAGCTGTTTTTT. Protein product: CASSISGGNTGELFF. This chain links TRBV19 with TRBJ2-2; weak D call: TRBD2 (6 bases). The CDR3 runs 15 residues. Germline values: CDR1 LNHDA, CDR2 SQIVND (reference sequence). The V end was cut by 3 bases, the J end by 1 base, with 9 bases between.

The chain is built from TRBV28 and TRBJ2-1; perhaps TRBD1 as D (6 bases). The CDR3 length is 20 residues. V lost 6 bases to trimming and J lost 4 bases, with 31 bases between them. Germline values: CDR1 MDHEN, CDR2 SYDVKM. In DNA, the CDR3 is TGTGCCAGCAGCCCTATATCTGGGACCATTAGACAGGAGTTATACAATGAGCAGTTCTTC. Protein: CASSPISGTIRQELYNEQFF.

The rearrangement uses TRBV7-2 and TRBJ2-7, with 9 bases fitting TRBD1. There are 14 residues in the CDR3. The V gene end was trimmed by 2 bases and the J gene end by 2 bases; junction bases not matched to a gene: 1. Germline CDR1 SGHTA, CDR2 FQGNSA. The CDR3 sequence: CASSLWDRAYEQYF. The CDR3 coding sequence is TGTGCCAGCAGCTTATGGGACAGGGCCTACGAGCAGTACTTC.

V is TRBV9 and J is TRBJ2-7, with D uncertain. The CDR3 spans 10 residues. CDR1 is SGDLS, CDR2 YYNGEE, per germline. The germline V and J ends were trimmed by 7 bases and 4 bases, with 6 bases remaining between them. The CDR3 sequence is CASGEYEQYF. CDR3 sequence (DNA): TGTGCCAGCGGAGAATACGAGCAGTACTTC.

V gene TRBV9 combines with J gene TRBJ1-2; 10 bases map to TRBD1. The V and J ends lost 4 bases and 9 bases, in that order; junction bases with no gene match: 9. The CDR3 runs 14 residues. CDR1 and CDR2 from the germline V gene are SGDLS and YYNGEE. The CDR3 here is CASSPRDRGTSYTF. CDR3 coding DNA: TGTGCCAGCAGCCCCAGGGACAGGGGCACTAGCTACACCTTC.

The chain combines TRBV5-8 with TRBJ1-6; 7 bases fit TRBD1. The CDR3 is 16 amino acids. CDR1 is SGHTS and CDR2 is YDEGEE in the germline V gene. J lost 7 bases, V lost 1 base, and 8 bases had no gene match. The CDR3 spells CASSLSTGVRNSPLHF. The CDR3 coding sequence is TGTGCCAGCAGCTTGAGCACAGGGGTTAGGAATTCACCCCTCCACTTT.

This clone was observed once. The V and J genes are TRBV12-5 and TRBJ2-1; TRBD2 matches 10 bases. The CDR3 is made up of 15 amino acids. From germline, CDR1 is LGHNT and CDR2 FRNRAP. V trimming: 3 bases; J trimming: 8 bases; junction bases outside the gene matches: 7. The CDR3 region is CASGFPLAGSHEQFF. CDR3 DNA: TGTGCTAGTGGTTTTCCACTAGCGGGGTCCCATGAGCAGTTCTTC.

The chain links TRBV5-1 to TRBJ2-5, with a tentative D call TRBD1 (6 bases). The CDR3 has 16 residues. Trimming cost V 0 bases and J 4 bases, with 16 bases left between them. Germline V gene lookup returns CDR1 SGHRS and CDR2 YFSETQ. The CDR3 DNA sequence: TGCGCCAGCAGCTTGGGGGCAGGGGTGTTGGGAGAGACCCAGTACTTC. Translating it yields CASSLGAGVLGETQYF.

This chain uses TRBV5-5 with TRBJ2-1; 12 nucleotides match TRBD2. V dropped 0 bases and J dropped 7; count of bases not matched to a gene: 11. This CDR3 is 18 amino acids long. Germline loops: CDR1 SGHKS, CDR2 YYEKEE (reference sequence). CDR3 protein: CASSLVLAGGSLYNEQFF. CDR3 bases: TGTGCCAGCAGCTTGGTACTAGCGGGGGGTTCGCTATATAATGAGCAGTTCTTC.

The CDR3 sequence is CASSIQGFSGNTIYF. DNA for the CDR3: TGTGCCAGCAGTATTCAGGGCTTCTCTGGAAACACCATATATTTT. This sequence joins TRBV27 and TRBJ1-3; D might be TRBD1 (5 bases). Trimming removed 5 bases at V and 0 bases at J, with 11 bases between. CDR3 length: 15 residues. Germline CDR1 MNHEY, CDR2 SMNVEV (reference sequence).

The chain carries TRBV5-1 and TRBJ1-2, with TRBD1 as a possible D gene (5 bases). The CDR3 sequence is 15 residues long. The germline gives CDR1 SGHRS, CDR2 YFSETQ. V lost 0 bases to trimming and J lost 0 bases, with 9 bases between them. The CDR3 nucleotides are TGCGCCAGCAGCTTGGGTGGGACTGCTAACTATGGCTACACCTTC. It encodes CASSLGGTANYGYTF.

The rearrangement joins TRBV5-5 to TRBJ2-7; maybe TRBD2 (5 bases). This CDR3 spans 16 amino acids. Deletions cut 0 bases from V and 0 bases from J, with 13 bases between. Per germline, CDR1 SGHKS and CDR2 YYEKEE (reference sequence). CDR3 loop: CASSLARGLSSYEQYF. Written as DNA, the CDR3 is TGTGCCAGCAGCTTGGCCCGGGGTCTTAGCTCCTACGAGCAGTACTTC.

The V gene is TRBV30, the J gene TRBJ1-4; 9 bases agree with TRBD1. The CDR3 has 15 residues. CDR1 GTSNPN and CDR2 SVGIG come from the germline V gene (reference sequence). Trimming removed 1 base from V and 14 bases from J; junction bases left unmatched: 14. CDR3 sequence reads: CAWSAEDRGLLGLFF. In DNA form, the CDR3 reads TGTGCCTGGAGTGCGGAGGACAGGGGCTTACTGGGGCTGTTTTTT.

This clone was seen a few times. V is TRBV6-2 or TRBV6-3 and J is TRBJ1-5; D is unresolved. Germline V gene lookup returns CDR1 MNHEY and CDR2 SVGEGT. V lost 2 bases, J lost 9 bases, and 11 bases lay in between. The CDR3 loop spans 13 amino acids. Here the CDR3 DNA reads TGTGCCAGCAGTTACCATACCGCCGGGCCCCAGCATTTT. Its protein is CASSYHTAGPQHF.

The CDR3 sequence: CASSFTSGGRTGELFF. Written as DNA, the CDR3 is TGTGCCAGCAGTTTCACTAGCGGGGGGCGGACCGGGGAGCTGTTTTTT. The rearrangement links TRBV6-5 to TRBJ2-2, with 12 bases identical to TRBD2. CDR3 length: 16 amino acids. Germline V lookup: CDR1 MNHEY, CDR2 SVGAGI. V lost 4 bases, J lost 5 bases, and 5 bases stayed unmatched.

This chain connects TRBV5-1 to TRBJ2-3; D is uncertain. The CDR3 is 14 amino acids. The ends were cut back, 4 bases at V and 0 bases at J, with 9 bases in the middle. Germline V gene sequence: CDR1 SGHRS, CDR2 YFSETQ. The CDR3 DNA reads as TGCGCCAGCAGCCCCGTCCCTAGCACAGATACGCAGTATTTT. Residues: CASSPVPSTDTQYF.